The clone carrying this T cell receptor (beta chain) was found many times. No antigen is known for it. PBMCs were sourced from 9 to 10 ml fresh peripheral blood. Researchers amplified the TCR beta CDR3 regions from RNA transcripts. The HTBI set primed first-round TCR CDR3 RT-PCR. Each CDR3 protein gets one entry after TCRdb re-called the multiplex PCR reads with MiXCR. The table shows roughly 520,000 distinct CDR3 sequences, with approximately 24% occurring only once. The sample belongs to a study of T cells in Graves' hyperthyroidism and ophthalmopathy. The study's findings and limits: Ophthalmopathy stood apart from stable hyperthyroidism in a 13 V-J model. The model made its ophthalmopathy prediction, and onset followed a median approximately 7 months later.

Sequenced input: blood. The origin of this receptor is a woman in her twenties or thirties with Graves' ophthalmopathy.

The CDR3 DNA reads as TGCAGTGCTCCGGAGGGGCAGAACACTGAAGCTTTCTTT. Translation: CSAPEGQNTEAFF. The rearrangement links TRBV20-1 to TRBJ1-1; TRBD1 is a possible D gene (5 bases). V lost 5 bases and J lost 1, with 11 bases in between. CDR3 length: 13 amino acids. From germline, CDR1 is DFQATT and CDR2 SNEGSKA (reference sequence).